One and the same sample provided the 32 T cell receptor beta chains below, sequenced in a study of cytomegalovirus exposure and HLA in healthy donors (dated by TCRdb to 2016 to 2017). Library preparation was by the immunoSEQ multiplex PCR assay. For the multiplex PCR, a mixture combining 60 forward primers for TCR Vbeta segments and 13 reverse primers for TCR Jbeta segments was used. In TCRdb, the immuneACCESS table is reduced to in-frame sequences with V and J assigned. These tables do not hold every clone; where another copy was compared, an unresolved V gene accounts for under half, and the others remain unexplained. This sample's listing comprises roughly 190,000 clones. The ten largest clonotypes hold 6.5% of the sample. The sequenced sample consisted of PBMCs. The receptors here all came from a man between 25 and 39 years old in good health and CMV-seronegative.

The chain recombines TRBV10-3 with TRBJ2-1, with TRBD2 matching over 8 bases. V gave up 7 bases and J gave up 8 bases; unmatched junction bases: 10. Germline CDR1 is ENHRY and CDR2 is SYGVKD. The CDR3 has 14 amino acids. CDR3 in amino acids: CAITPKRETHEQFF. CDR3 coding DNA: TGTGCCATCACCCCGAAGCGGGAGACGCATGAGCAGTTCTTC.

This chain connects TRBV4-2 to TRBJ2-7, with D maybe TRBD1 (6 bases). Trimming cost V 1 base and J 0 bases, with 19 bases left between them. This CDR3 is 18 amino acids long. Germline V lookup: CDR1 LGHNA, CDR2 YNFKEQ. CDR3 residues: CASSQVVGGQTFSYEQYF. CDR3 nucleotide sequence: TGTGCCAGCAGCCAAGTTGTAGGAGGACAGACCTTCTCCTACGAGCAGTACTTC.

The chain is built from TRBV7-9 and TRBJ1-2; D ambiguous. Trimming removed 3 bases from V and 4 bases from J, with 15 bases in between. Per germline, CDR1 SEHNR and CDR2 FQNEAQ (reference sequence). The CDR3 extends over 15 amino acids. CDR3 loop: CASSFAPPEGYGYTF. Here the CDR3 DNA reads TGTGCCAGCAGCTTCGCGCCCCCGGAGGGCTATGGCTACACCTTC.

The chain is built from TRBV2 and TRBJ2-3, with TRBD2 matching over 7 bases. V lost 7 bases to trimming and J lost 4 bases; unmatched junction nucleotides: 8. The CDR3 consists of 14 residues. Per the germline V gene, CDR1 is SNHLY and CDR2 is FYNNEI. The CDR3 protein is CASTLAGVADTQYF. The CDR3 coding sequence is TGTGCCAGCACGCTGGCGGGAGTTGCAGATACGCAGTATTTT.

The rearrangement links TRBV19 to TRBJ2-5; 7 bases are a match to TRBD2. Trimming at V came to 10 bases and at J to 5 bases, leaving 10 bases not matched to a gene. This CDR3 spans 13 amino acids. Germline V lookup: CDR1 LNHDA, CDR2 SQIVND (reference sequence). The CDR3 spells CATPRAGWETQYF. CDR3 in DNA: TGTGCCACTCCCCGAGCGGGATGGGAGACCCAGTACTTC.

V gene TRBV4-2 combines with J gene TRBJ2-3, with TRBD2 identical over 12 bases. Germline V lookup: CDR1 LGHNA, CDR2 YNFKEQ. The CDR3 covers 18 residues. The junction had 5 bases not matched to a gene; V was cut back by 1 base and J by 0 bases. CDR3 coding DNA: TGTGCCAGCAGCCAAGTTGGGACTAGCGGGTCTAGCACAGATACGCAGTATTTT. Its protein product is CASSQVGTSGSSTDTQYF.

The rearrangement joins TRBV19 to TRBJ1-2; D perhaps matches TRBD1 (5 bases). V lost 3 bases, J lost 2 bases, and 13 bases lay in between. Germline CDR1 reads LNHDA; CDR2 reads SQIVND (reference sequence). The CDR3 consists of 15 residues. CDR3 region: CASSIGQGRNYGYTF. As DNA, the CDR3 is TGTGCCAGTAGTATTGGCCAGGGTAGGAACTATGGCTACACCTTC.

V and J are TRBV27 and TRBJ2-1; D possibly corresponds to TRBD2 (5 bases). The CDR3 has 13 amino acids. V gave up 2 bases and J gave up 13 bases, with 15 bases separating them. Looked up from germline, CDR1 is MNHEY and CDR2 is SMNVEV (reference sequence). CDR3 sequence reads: CASSLRLEAQQFF. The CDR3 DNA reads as TGTGCCAGCAGTTTAAGGTTGGAGGCCCAACAGTTCTTC.

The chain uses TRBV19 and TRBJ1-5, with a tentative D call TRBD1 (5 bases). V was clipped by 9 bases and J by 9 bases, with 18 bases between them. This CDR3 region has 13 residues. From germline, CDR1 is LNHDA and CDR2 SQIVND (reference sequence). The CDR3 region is CASASWGERPQHF. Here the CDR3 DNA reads TGTGCCAGCGCCTCCTGGGGGGAACGGCCCCAGCATTTT. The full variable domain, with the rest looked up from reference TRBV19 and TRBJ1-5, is DGGITQSPKYLFRKEGQNVTLSCEQNLNHDAMYWYRQDPGQGLRLIYYSQIVNDFQKGDIAEGYSVSREKKESFPLTVTSAQKNPTAFYLCASASWGERPQHFGDGTRLSIL.

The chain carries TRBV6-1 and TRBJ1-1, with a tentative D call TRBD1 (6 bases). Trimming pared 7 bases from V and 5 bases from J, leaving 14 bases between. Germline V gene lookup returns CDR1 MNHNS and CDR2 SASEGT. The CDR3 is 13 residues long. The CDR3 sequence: CASKLQGKTEAFF. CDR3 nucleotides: TGTGCCAGCAAGCTACAGGGTAAGACTGAAGCTTTCTTT.

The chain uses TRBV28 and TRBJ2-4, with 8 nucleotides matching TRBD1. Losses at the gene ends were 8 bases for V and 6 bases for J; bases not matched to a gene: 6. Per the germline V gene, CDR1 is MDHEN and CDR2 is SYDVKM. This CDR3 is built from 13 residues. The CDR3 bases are TGTGCCAGCCGGGGACAGGCGGGAAACATTCAGTACTTC. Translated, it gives CASRGQAGNIQYF. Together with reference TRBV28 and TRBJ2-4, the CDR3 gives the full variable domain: DVKVTQSSRYLVKRTGEKVFLECVQDMDHENMFWYRQDPGLGLRLIYFSYDVKMKEKGDIPEGYSVSREKKERFSLILESASTNQTSMYLCASRGQAGNIQYFGAGTRLSVL.

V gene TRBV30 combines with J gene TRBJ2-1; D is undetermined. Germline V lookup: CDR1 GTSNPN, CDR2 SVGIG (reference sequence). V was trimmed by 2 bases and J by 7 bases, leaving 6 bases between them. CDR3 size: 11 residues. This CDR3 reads CAWSYQNEQFF. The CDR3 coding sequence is TGTGCCTGGAGTTATCAGAATGAGCAGTTCTTC. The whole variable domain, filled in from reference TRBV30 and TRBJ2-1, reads SQTIHQWPATLVQPVGSPLSLECTVEGTSNPNLYWYRQAAGRGLQLLFYSVGIGQISSEVPQNLSASRPQDRQFILSSKKLLLSDSGFYLCAWSYQNEQFFGPGTRLTVL.

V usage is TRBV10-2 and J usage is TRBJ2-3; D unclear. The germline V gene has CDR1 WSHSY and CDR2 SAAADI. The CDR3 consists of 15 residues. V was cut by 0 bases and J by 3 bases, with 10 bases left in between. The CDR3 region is CASSESDSPTDTQYF. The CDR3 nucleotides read TGCGCCAGCAGTGAGTCGGATAGCCCGACAGATACGCAGTATTTT.

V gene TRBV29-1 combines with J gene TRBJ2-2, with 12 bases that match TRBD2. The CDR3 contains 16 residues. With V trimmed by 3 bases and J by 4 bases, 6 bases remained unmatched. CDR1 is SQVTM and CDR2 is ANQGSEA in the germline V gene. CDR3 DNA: TGCAGCGTTGAGCCTAGCGGGAGGGCAGCCACCGGGGAGCTGTTTTTT. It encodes CSVEPSGRAATGELFF.

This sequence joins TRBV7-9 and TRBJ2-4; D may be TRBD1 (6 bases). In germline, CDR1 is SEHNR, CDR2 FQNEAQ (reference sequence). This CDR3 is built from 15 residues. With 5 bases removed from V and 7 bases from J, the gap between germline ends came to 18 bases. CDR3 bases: TGTGCCAGCAGCCCCCGGCAGGGGTCGGACAACATTCAGTACTTC. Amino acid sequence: CASSPRQGSDNIQYF.

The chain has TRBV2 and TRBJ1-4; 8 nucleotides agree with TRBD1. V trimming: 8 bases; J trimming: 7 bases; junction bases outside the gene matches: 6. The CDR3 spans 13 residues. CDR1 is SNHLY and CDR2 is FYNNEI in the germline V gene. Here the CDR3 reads CASHGQGGEKLFF. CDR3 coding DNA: TGTGCCAGCCACGGACAGGGAGGTGAAAAACTGTTTTTT. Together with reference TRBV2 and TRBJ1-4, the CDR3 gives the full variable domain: EPEVTQTPSHQVTQMGQEVILRCVPISNHLYFYWYRQILGQKVEFLVSFYNNEISEKSEIFDDQFSVERPDGSNFTLKIRSTKLEDSAMYFCASHGQGGEKLFFGSGTQLSVL.

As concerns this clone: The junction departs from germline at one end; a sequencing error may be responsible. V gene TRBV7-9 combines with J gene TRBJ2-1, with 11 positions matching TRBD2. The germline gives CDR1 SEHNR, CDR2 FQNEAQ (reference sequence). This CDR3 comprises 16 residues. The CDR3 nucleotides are TGTGCCAGCGGCTTAGAGGGGACTAGCGGACACAATGAGCAGTTCTTC. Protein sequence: CASGLEGTSGHNEQFF.

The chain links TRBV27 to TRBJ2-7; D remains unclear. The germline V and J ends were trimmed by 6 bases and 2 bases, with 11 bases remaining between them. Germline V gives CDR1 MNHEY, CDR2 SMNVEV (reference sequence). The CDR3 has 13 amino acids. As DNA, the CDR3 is TGTGCCAGCAGCCCCGGAACAGCCTACGAGCAGTACTTC. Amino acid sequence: CASSPGTAYEQYF.

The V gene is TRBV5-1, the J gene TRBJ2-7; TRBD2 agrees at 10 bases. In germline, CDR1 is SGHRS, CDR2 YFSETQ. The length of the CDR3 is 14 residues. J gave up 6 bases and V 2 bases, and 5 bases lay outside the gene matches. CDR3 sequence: CASSLQAGGLEQYF. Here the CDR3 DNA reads TGCGCCAGCAGCTTACAAGCGGGGGGGCTCGAGCAGTACTTC. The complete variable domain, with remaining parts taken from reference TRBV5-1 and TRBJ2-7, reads KAGVTQTPRYLIKTRGQQVTLSCSPISGHRSVSWYQQTPGQGLQFLFEYFSETQRNKGNFPGRFSGRQFSNSRSEMNVSTLELGDSALYLCASSLQAGGLEQYFGPGTRLTVT.

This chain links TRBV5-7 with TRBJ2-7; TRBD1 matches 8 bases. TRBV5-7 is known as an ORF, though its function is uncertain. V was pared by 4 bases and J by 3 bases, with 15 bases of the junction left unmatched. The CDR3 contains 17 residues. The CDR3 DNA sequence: TGTGCCAGCAGCCAAAGTCCTTTGGACAGGGTTAACTACGAGCAGTACTTC. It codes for CASSQSPLDRVNYEQYF.

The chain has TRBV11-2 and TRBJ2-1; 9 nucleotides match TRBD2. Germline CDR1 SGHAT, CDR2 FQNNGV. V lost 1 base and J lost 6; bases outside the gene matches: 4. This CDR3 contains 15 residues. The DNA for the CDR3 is TGTGCCAGCAGCTTAGGTACTAGCGGGCTCAATGAGCAGTTCTTC. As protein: CASSLGTSGLNEQFF. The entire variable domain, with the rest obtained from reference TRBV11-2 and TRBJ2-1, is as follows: EAGVAQSPRYKIIEKRQSVAFWCNPISGHATLYWYQQILGQGPKLLIQFQNNGVVDDSQLPKDRFSAERLKGVDSTLKIQPAKLEDSAVYLCASSLGTSGLNEQFFGPGTRLTVL.

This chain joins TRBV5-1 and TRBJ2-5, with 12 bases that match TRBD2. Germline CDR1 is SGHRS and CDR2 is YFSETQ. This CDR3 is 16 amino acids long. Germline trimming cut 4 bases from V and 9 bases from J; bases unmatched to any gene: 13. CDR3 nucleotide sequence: TGCGCCAGCAGCCCCTTGACTAGCGGGGGCCTAGGGTCCCAGTACTTC. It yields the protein CASSPLTSGGLGSQYF.

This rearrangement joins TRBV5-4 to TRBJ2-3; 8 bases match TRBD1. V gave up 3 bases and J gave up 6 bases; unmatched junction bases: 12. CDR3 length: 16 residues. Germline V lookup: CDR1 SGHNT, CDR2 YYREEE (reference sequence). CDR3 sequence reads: CASSSPQGVAGDTQYF. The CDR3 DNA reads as TGTGCCAGCAGCTCCCCACAGGGGGTCGCAGGGGATACGCAGTATTTT.

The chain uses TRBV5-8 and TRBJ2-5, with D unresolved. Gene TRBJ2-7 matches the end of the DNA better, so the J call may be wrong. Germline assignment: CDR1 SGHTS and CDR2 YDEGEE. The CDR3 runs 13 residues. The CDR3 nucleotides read TGTGCCAGCAGCTTATACAGTCTCCACGAGCAGTACTTC. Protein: CASSLYSLHEQYF.

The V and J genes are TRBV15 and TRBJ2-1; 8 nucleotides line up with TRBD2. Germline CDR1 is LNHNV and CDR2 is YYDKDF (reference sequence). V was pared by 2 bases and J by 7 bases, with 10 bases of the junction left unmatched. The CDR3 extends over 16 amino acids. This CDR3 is CATSRRDGRAGNEQFF. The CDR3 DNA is TGTGCCACCAGCAGACGTGACGGGAGGGCAGGTAATGAGCAGTTCTTC.

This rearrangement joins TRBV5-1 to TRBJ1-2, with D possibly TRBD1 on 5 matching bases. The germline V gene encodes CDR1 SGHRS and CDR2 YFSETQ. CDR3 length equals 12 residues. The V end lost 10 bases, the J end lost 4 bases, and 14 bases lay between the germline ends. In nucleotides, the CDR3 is TGCGCCTCCTTCGGGGGGGGCTATGGCTACACCTTC. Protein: CASFGGGYGYTF.

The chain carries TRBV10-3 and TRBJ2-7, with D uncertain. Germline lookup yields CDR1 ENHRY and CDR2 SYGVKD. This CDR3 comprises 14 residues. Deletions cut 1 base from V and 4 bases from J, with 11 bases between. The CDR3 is CAISEYSQVYEQYF. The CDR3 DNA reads TGTGCCATCAGTGAGTATTCGCAGGTTTACGAGCAGTACTTC.

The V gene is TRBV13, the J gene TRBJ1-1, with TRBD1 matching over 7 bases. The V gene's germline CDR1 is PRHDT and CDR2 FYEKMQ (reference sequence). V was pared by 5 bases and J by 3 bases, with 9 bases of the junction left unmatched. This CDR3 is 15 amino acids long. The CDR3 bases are TGTGCCAGCAGCAGGGGCCAGGGGGACGACACTGAAGCTTTCTTT. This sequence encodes CASSRGQGDDTEAFF.

CDR3 bases: TGTGCCAGCCGCGGCGGATACGAGCAGTACTTC. Protein sequence: CASRGGYEQYF. The rearrangement links TRBV2 to TRBJ2-7; D ambiguous. The V end was cut by 8 bases, the J end by 4 bases, with 9 bases between. Germline lookup yields CDR1 SNHLY and CDR2 FYNNEI. The CDR3 is 11 amino acids.

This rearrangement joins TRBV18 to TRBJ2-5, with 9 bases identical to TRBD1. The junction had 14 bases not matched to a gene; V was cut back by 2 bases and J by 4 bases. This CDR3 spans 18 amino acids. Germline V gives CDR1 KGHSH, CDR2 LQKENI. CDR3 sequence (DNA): TGTGCCAGCTCACCAACTAACTCGGACAGGGGTAGGCGAGAGACCCAGTACTTC. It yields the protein CASSPTNSDRGRRETQYF. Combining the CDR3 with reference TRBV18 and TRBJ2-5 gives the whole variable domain NAGVMQNPRHLVRRRGQEARLRCSPMKGHSHVYWYRQLPEEGLKFMVYLQKENIIDESGMPKERFSAEFPKEGPSILRIQQVVRGDSAAYFCASSPTNSDRGRRETQYFGPGTRLLVL.

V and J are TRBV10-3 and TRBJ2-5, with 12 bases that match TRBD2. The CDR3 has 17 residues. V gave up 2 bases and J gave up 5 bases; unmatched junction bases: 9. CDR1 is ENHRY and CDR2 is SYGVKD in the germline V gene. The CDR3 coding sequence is TGTGCCATCAGTGAGGGGCTCCGACTAGCGGGGGAGGAGACCCAGTACTTC. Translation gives CAISEGLRLAGEETQYF.

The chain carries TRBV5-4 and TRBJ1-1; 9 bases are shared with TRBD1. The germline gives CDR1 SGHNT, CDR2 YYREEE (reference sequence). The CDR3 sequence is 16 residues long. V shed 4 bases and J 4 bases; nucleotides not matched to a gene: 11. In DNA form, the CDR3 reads TGTGCCAGCAGCCTCGCGATCGACAGGGGGAGCACTGAAGCTTTCTTT. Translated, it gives CASSLAIDRGSTEAFF.